A selection of T cell receptor beta chains follows, all from one sample in a study of T cell clones after liver transplantation. The method was immunoSEQ multiplex PCR; TCRdb's version includes in-frame clones alone and lacks a portion of them. This table holds more than 65,000 clones, 80% found once. The material sequenced was CD4+ T cells from blood, taken 12 months after liver transplant. The receptor set was obtained from a human patient who received a liver transplant. Some of the T cells may derive from the graft donor. CDR3s include the opening cysteine and the closing phenylalanine or tryptophan.

V gene	J gene	CDR3 protein
TRBV11-2	TRBJ2-3	CASSTNSSPSGSPTDTQYF
TRBV28	TRBJ2-1	CASRHSQLSYNEQFF
TRBV6-1	TRBJ2-7	CASRAGQGEIGEYF
TRBV5-1	TRBJ2-7	CASSLGTSDEQYF
TRBV10-3	TRBJ1-5	CAISFGQGLNQPQHF
TRBV6-5	TRBJ2-5	CASRTQGTAQETQYF
TRBV19	TRBJ1-5	CASSIAGYRQPQHF
TRBV5-1	TRBJ2-3	CASSKTPNQGIPDTQYF
TRBV6-6	TRBJ1-2	CASRTEPNYGYTF
TRBV19	TRBJ2-1	CASRRTSAPSYNEQFF
TRBV2	TRBJ2-6	CASSPGTGGSGANVLTF
TRBV6-6	TRBJ2-7	CASSPTAQSSYEQYF
TRBV6-6	TRBJ2-1	CASSWTGEQFF
TRBV29-1	TRBJ2-1	CSVDSAGSRLDEQFF
TRBV9	TRBJ1-4	CASSASQGANEKLFF
TRBV7-3	TRBJ2-3	CASSLGLAGGPDTQYF
TRBV10-2	TRBJ2-7	CASRGGTLAYEQYF
TRBV9	TRBJ2-1	CASSVGDRGLSEQFF
TRBV6-1	TRBJ2-4	CASSEAITGKNIQYF
TRBV5-1	TRBJ2-6	CASRLYSGANVLTF
TRBV11-3	TRBJ2-7	CASSLVPAGGSAYEQYF
TRBV10-3	TRBJ2-7	CAISEQVYEQYF
TRBV18	TRBJ2-5	CASSPQGPTADF
TRBV7-8	TRBJ1-3	CASSLEGAGGNTIYF
TRBV10-1	TRBJ2-1	CASSGLAGVGEQFF
TRBV6-6	TRBJ1-2	CASSYGTGVGYTF
TRBV7-2	TRBJ2-5	CASREATRETQYF
TRBV9	TRBJ2-3	CASSYYEGDTQYF
TRBV19	TRBJ2-3	CASRSLGLAGGTDTQYF
TRBV9	TRBJ2-3	CASSVLGDTQYF
TRBV18	TRBJ1-2	CASSPTRGDYGYTF
TRBV11-3	TRBJ2-2	CASSLEHGLAGELFF
TRBV5-1	TRBJ2-3	CASSLGLVAADTQYF
TRBV6-5	TRBJ2-7	CASSRSGQSYEQYF
TRBV6-1	TRBJ2-5	CASSVSEQETQYF
TRBV7-9	TRBJ2-7	CASSSGSWRDEQYF
TRBV19	TRBJ1-5	CASSLLTGGNQPQHF
TRBV29-1	TRBJ2-5	CSVEPGGWETQYF
TRBV29-1	TRBJ1-2	CSVVWGQGSPSTF
TRBV4-3	TRBJ1-1	CASSEGYAAEAFF
TRBV19	TRBJ2-7	CASSIQAVSSYEQYF
TRBV18	TRBJ1-1	CASSPSRQNTEAFF
TRBV19	TRBJ2-3	CASSILTVGGGTDTQYF
TRBV18	TRBJ1-2	CASSPESRGIGYTF
TRBV5-1	TRBJ1-1	CASSQGTGASTEAFF
TRBV19	TRBJ2-7	CASSLRQGLAYEQYF